This T cell receptor (beta chain) derives from a study of T cell responses to AZD1222 COVID-19 vaccine. Study-wide points: Donors in the cohort were predominantly white British and more often female, and clonal diversity was possibly underestimated. Epitopes outside B.1.351 and B.1.1.7 mutated regions reportedly drew nearly half of spike TCRs. When two AZD1222 doses had been given, Spike-specific TCR breadth and depth rose. CD4 TCRs covered the whole spike, strongest at regions 160-218 and 743-854.

About this clone itself: The antigen is unknown.

The table came from immunoSEQ multiplex PCR; TCRdb's copy has only in-frame clones and leaves some out. This table holds 130,000 to 150,000 clones, about 93% found once. Germline-derived CDR1 and CDR2 are SGDLS and YYNGEE. V dropped 4 bases and J dropped 13 bases, with 12 bases sitting between them. There are 12 residues in the CDR3. The clonotype was recovered from an adult in good health. Here the sequenced sample was peripheral blood, taken on day 0 of MenACWY control vaccination. V and J are TRBV9 and TRBJ1-6; D gene unclear. The CDR3 region has the DNA TGTGCCAGCAGCTCCGGACCGTCGCCCCTCCACTTT. This translates into CASSSGPSPLHF.